This TCR beta chain was recovered during a study of T cells in Graves' hyperthyroidism and ophthalmopathy. Clinical symptoms, serum thyroxine and TRAb, thyroid ultrasound and orbital computed tomography were used for the diagnoses. Amplification targeted TCR beta CDR3 regions from RNA transcripts. The HTBI set primed first-round TCR CDR3 RT-PCR. TCRdb ran MiXCR on the multiplex PCR reads and lists one entry per CDR3 protein. Of hundreds of thousands of distinct CDR3 sequences in the sample, approximately 14% were seen once. Remarks on this clonotype: Its target is not known.

Study-wide results and caveats: Before onset, by a median of approximately 6.8 months, the model predicted ophthalmopathy. In blood, most of the thyroid clonotypes expanded above 0.001 were also present.

Trimming left V 3 bases short and J 1 base short, with 12 bases between. This CDR3 is 15 amino acids long. In germline, CDR1 is SEHNR, CDR2 FQNEAQ (reference sequence). This TCR came from a woman aged 40 to 55 with Graves' ophthalmopathy. The sequenced sample consisted of blood. V is TRBV7-9 and J is TRBJ1-1; D gene ambiguous. The CDR3 spells CASSFFPTENTEAFF. CDR3 sequence (DNA): TGTGCCAGCAGCTTTTTCCCCACAGAGAACACTGAAGCTTTCTTT.